Listed here are 27 T cell receptor beta chains from one sample, sequenced in a study of T cell responses to AZD1222 COVID-19 vaccine. The table came from immunoSEQ multiplex PCR; TCRdb's copy has only in-frame clones and leaves some out. Of approximately 120,000 clones listed, nearly 90% are singletons. The sample was peripheral blood, taken on day 0 of AZD1222 vaccination. The receptors were sampled from an adult in good health.

V gene TRBV5-6 combines with J gene TRBJ1-6; unclear D gene. This CDR3 has 14 residues. Deletions cut 4 bases from V and 9 bases from J, with 14 bases between. Germline assignment: CDR1 SGHDT and CDR2 YYEEEE. The chain's CDR3 is CASSLPDTGSPLHF. CDR3 sequence (DNA): TGTGCCAGCAGCCTCCCAGATACTGGTTCACCCCTCCACTTT.

The chain couples TRBV12-3 or TRBV12-4 to TRBJ1-2, with TRBD1 matching over 7 bases. The CDR3 is 13 amino acids. The J segment lost 4 bases and the V segment lost 6 bases, leaving 5 bases of the junction unmatched. CDR3: CASSPDRAYGYTF. The CDR3 DNA sequence: TGTGCCAGCAGCCCAGACAGGGCCTATGGCTACACCTTC.

The rearrangement joins TRBV4-1 to TRBJ1-6; D might be TRBD1 (6 bases). V was pared by 10 bases and J by 5 bases, with 12 bases between. Germline V CDR1 and CDR2: MGHRA, YSYEKL. The CDR3 is made up of 13 amino acids. The CDR3 DNA reads TGCGCCACCCGGGACAATAATAATTCACCCCTCCACTTT. It specifies CATRDNNNSPLHF.

This clone was seen more than once but under ten times. The chain combines TRBV7-9 with TRBJ1-2, with TRBD1 matching over 7 bases. The V and J ends lost 6 bases and 2 bases, in that order; junction bases with no gene match: 3. This CDR3 region has 13 residues. Germline V gives CDR1 SEHNR, CDR2 FQNEAQ (reference sequence). CDR3 in DNA: TGTGCCAGCAGGCAGGGACAGAACTATGGCTACACCTTC. Protein sequence: CASRQGQNYGYTF.

The genes are TRBV7-2 and TRBJ2-2; D not certain. Between the trimmed V and J ends, which lost 3 bases and 4 bases, there was a span of 15 bases. Germline CDR1 SGHTA, CDR2 FQGNSA. This CDR3 comprises 16 residues. The CDR3 loop is CASSFFRTRSTGELFF. In DNA form, the CDR3 reads TGTGCCAGCAGCTTTTTCCGGACGAGATCCACCGGGGAGCTGTTTTTT.

This clone was seen once. The chain joins TRBV6-5 to TRBJ1-1; TRBD1 might be the D (5 bases). Germline CDR1 MNHEY, CDR2 SVGAGI. The V and J ends lost 2 bases and 4 bases respectively, with 17 bases between them. The CDR3 consists of 16 residues. The CDR3 nucleotides are TGTGCCAGCAGTTACGCCGCAGGGAGTTGGAGCACTGAAGCTTTCTTT. Translating gives CASSYAAGSWSTEAFF.

The rearrangement joins TRBV3-1 (or the pseudogene TRBV3-2) to TRBJ1-3; D not certain. Germline V gene sequence: CDR1 LGHDT, CDR2 YNNKEL (reference sequence). The CDR3 sequence is 13 residues long. V was pared by 1 base and J by 3 bases, with 4 bases between. The CDR3 sequence: CASSQGLGNTIYF. CDR3 nucleotides: TGTGCCAGCAGCCAAGGGCTTGGAAACACCATATATTTT.

This clone was seen only a few times. J is TRBJ1-1 and V is TRBV4-2; TRBD1 might be the D (5 bases). This CDR3 comprises 13 residues. The germline V gene encodes CDR1 LGHNA and CDR2 YNFKEQ. Trimming left V 1 base short and J 13 bases short, with 16 bases between. The CDR3 region is CASSQVETAKLFF. CDR3 in DNA: TGTGCCAGCAGCCAAGTCGAGACAGCCAAGCTTTTCTTT.

The J gene is TRBJ2-1, the V gene TRBV7-9; 10 nucleotides line up with TRBD2. Germline CDR1 reads SEHNR; CDR2 reads FQNEAQ (reference sequence). V gave up 4 bases and J gave up 3 bases; unmatched junction bases: 6. CDR3 size: 16 residues. CDR3 loop: CASSSLAGARYNEQFF. CDR3 coding DNA: TGTGCCAGCAGCTCCCTAGCGGGAGCGCGCTACAATGAGCAGTTCTTC.

The V gene is TRBV6-5, the J gene TRBJ1-4; unclear D gene. With 7 bases removed from V and 5 bases from J, the gap between germline ends came to 14 bases. The CDR3 totals 14 residues. Germline V lookup: CDR1 MNHEY, CDR2 SVGAGI. CDR3 nucleotide sequence: TGTGCCAGCAACCCAGCAGGAGGGAATGAAAAACTGTTTTTT. Its translation is CASNPAGGNEKLFF.

V is TRBV6-6 and J is TRBJ1-3; maybe TRBD1 (6 bases). CDR1 and CDR2 (germline): MNHNY, SVGAGI (reference sequence). The V end lost 6 bases, the J end lost 0 bases, and 9 bases lay between the germline ends. This CDR3 is built from 14 residues. CDR3 sequence (DNA): TGTGCCAGCAGACAGGACAGCTCTGGAAACACCATATATTTT. This codes for CASRQDSSGNTIYF.

This sequence joins TRBV4-1 and TRBJ2-5, with D perhaps TRBD1 or TRBD2 (7 bases each). V lost 2 bases to trimming and J lost 4 bases, with 20 bases between them. The CDR3 loop spans 17 amino acids. Germline V lookup: CDR1 MGHRA, CDR2 YSYEKL. The CDR3 nucleotides read TGCGCCAGCAGCCAACAGCTTGCAGGGGGGGGGAGAGAGACCCAGTACTTC. Protein product: CASSQQLAGGGRETQYF.

The chain links TRBV27 to TRBJ1-6, with 7 bases that match TRBD1. The V segment lost 7 bases and the J segment 14 bases; nucleotides outside the gene matches: 26. The CDR3 has 18 residues. CDR1 and CDR2 from the germline V gene are MNHEY and SMNVEV (reference sequence). CDR3 sequence: CASISLRPGQIIEGTLHF. As DNA, the CDR3 is TGTGCCAGCATCTCACTTCGTCCGGGACAGATAATTGAAGGGACCCTCCACTTT.

The chain has TRBV27 and TRBJ1-6; D call uncertain. This CDR3 contains 14 residues. V was clipped by 7 bases and J by 9 bases, with 16 bases between them. CDR1 is MNHEY and CDR2 is SMNVEV in the germline V gene (reference sequence). The CDR3 nucleotides read TGTGCCAGCAAGGGATCTTTCGGAGGTTCACCCCTCCACTTT. Translating gives CASKGSFGGSPLHF.

The chain uses TRBV5-4 and TRBJ1-2, with a possible D match to TRBD1 (5 bases). In germline, CDR1 is SGHNT, CDR2 YYREEE (reference sequence). The CDR3 sequence is 13 residues long. Trimming left V 2 bases short and J 4 bases short, with 9 bases between. The CDR3 loop is CASSFRGSYGYTF. The CDR3 coding sequence is TGTGCCAGCAGCTTTCGGGGGTCCTATGGCTACACCTTC.

The chain recombines TRBV9 with TRBJ1-1; D unclear. This CDR3 spans 13 amino acids. The germline V gene encodes CDR1 SGDLS and CDR2 YYNGEE. V was clipped by 3 bases and J by 0 bases, with 6 bases between them. As DNA, the CDR3 is TGTGCCAGCAGCGCAACTTTGAACACTGAAGCTTTCTTT. Protein product: CASSATLNTEAFF.

This clone was counted between two and nine times. The gene calls are TRBV5-4 and TRBJ2-7; D is perhaps TRBD1 (6 bases). Germline CDR1 is SGHNT and CDR2 is YYREEE (reference sequence). The CDR3 totals 15 residues. V lost 1 base and J lost 0, with 11 bases in between. The CDR3 region is CASSLRAGASYEQYF. Here the CDR3 DNA reads TGTGCCAGCAGCTTGAGGGCAGGGGCCTCCTACGAGCAGTACTTC.

This chain joins TRBV4-1 and TRBJ2-5; TRBD2 aligns across 10 bases. The CDR3 consists of 18 residues. Germline CDR1 MGHRA, CDR2 YSYEKL. The trim removed 3 bases at V and 5 bases at J, leaving 15 bases unmatched. The CDR3 nucleotides are TGCGCCAGCAGCCACAAGCCCCCACTAGCGGGGCCGGGGGAGACCCAGTACTTC. Protein sequence: CASSHKPPLAGPGETQYF.

The rearrangement joins TRBV5-1 to TRBJ2-7, with TRBD1 as a possible D gene (6 bases). Trimming shortened V by 0 bases and J by 3 bases, and 10 bases separated the two germline ends. The CDR3 length is 14 residues. The germline CDR1 and CDR2 sequences are SGHRS and YFSETQ. The CDR3 nucleotides are TGCGCCAGCAGCTTGGCCGGACAGTACTACGAGCAGTACTTC. Protein: CASSLAGQYYEQYF.

The J gene is TRBJ2-7, the V gene TRBV12-3 or TRBV12-4; D not resolved. V was shortened by 5 bases and J by 0 bases, with 8 bases between the two germline ends. CDR3 length: 13 residues. The CDR3 here is CASSLIISYEQYF. The CDR3 DNA sequence: TGTGCCAGCAGTCTCATTATCTCCTACGAGCAGTACTTC.

This chain links TRBV21-1 with TRBJ2-5. TRBV21-1 is a pseudogene. The CDR3 is 15 amino acids. CDR3 DNA: TGTGCCAGCAGCAAAGCGGGGGGCAGCCAAGAGACCCAGTACTTC. Amino acids: CASSKAGGSQETQYF.

This clone was counted a few times. The CDR3 bases are TGTGCCATCAGTGACCCGGACAGGGGGCTTTTGAACACTGAAGCTTTCTTT. It codes for CAISDPDRGLLNTEAFF. V usage is TRBV10-3 and J usage is TRBJ1-1, with 11 bases aligning to TRBD1. CDR1 and CDR2 from the germline V gene are ENHRY and SYGVKD. The CDR3 totals 17 residues. V shed 3 bases, J shed 0 bases, and the junction held 6 bases outside the gene matches.

V usage is TRBV7-9 and J usage is TRBJ2-7; 12 bases fit TRBD1. The CDR3 has 17 residues. The germline V gene has CDR1 SEHNR and CDR2 FQNEAQ (reference sequence). After removal of 0 bases from V and 2 bases from J, the junction contained 5 bases not matched to a gene. The CDR3 loop is CASSLALGTGGAYEQYF. In DNA, the CDR3 is TGTGCCAGCAGCTTAGCGCTTGGGACAGGGGGCGCCTACGAGCAGTACTTC.

The chain uses TRBV11-3 and TRBJ1-2, with 8 bases aligning to TRBD1. Germline CDR1 SGHNT, CDR2 YENEEA. CDR3 length: 16 amino acids. With 0 bases clipped from V and 5 bases from J, the junction kept 8 bases outside the gene matches. This chain's CDR3 is CASSLDQQGAIYGYTF. CDR3 coding DNA: TGTGCCAGCAGCTTAGATCAGCAGGGGGCGATTTATGGCTACACCTTC.

The V call is TRBV28, the J call TRBJ1-1; 8 bases line up with TRBD1. After removal of 6 bases from V and 3 bases from J, the junction contained 12 bases not matched to a gene. Germline CDR1 MDHEN, CDR2 SYDVKM. The CDR3 has 16 amino acids. The CDR3 DNA follows: TGTGCCAGCAGAGTCAGGGGTCAGGGGGCATACACTGAAGCTTTCTTT. Translation gives CASRVRGQGAYTEAFF. Using reference TRBV28 and TRBJ1-1 for the parts outside the CDR3, the full variable domain is DVKVTQSSRYLVKRTGEKVFLECVQDMDHENMFWYRQDPGLGLRLIYFSYDVKMKEKGDIPEGYSVSREKKERFSLILESASTNQTSMYLCASRVRGQGAYTEAFFGQGTRLTVV.

This clone is a singleton in its sample. The chain combines TRBV18 with TRBJ2-3, with 11 bases fitting TRBD1. The length of the CDR3 is 16 residues. The germline V gene encodes CDR1 KGHSH and CDR2 LQKENI. The V and J ends lost 3 bases and 6 bases, in that order; junction bases with no gene match: 8. CDR3 in DNA: TGTGCCAGCTCACCGCCCGGACAGGGGGCGATGGATACGCAGTATTTT. The encoded protein is CASSPPGQGAMDTQYF.

The chain joins TRBV5-1 to TRBJ1-1; TRBD1 matches 12 bases. This CDR3 comprises 15 residues. Trimming cost V 0 bases and J 8 bases; bases outside gene matches: 5. The germline CDR1 and CDR2 sequences are SGHRS and YFSETQ. The CDR3 spells CASSLAGQGAQEAFF. The CDR3 DNA follows: TGCGCCAGCAGCTTGGCGGGACAGGGGGCGCAGGAAGCTTTCTTT.